This T cell receptor (beta chain) was captured by sequencing in a study of T cell repertoires in cytomegalovirus infection. Study in general: Researchers turned to recently identified HLA-C-restricted CMV epitopes as well as well-studied HLA-B-restricted ones. Public TCR beta signatures provided an indication of both CMV infection and a matching HLA type. The study's findings and limits: The ex vivo response was dominated by HLA-C-restricted CMV-specific TCR beta clonotypes.

About this clonotype: Its specificity is unknown.

Losses at the gene ends were 3 bases for V and 3 bases for J; bases not matched to a gene: 10. This CDR3 contains 17 residues. In germline, CDR1 is WSHSY, CDR2 SAAADI. From the reads, TCRdb called clonotypes with MiXCR, one entry per CDR3 protein. The sample lists about 770,000 distinct CDR3 sequences; just under 30% were seen once. Source: cultured CD8+ T cells from PBMCs, taken from culture after CMV antigen stimulation. This clonotype was obtained from a human donor in good health (CMV status not recorded). Some clones in this sample may be carry-over from other donors' samples. This sequence joins TRBV10-2 and TRBJ2-1, with 8 bases identical to TRBD2. This CDR3 reads CASSDPVAGLNYNEQFF. CDR3 bases: TGCGCCAGCAGTGATCCGGTAGCGGGGCTAAACTACAATGAGCAGTTCTTC.